These 30 T cell receptor beta chains were sequenced from one sample in a study of radiation and T cells in renal cell carcinoma. Libraries were prepared by immunoSEQ multiplex PCR; TCRdb keeps only in-frame clonotypes and omits some of them. This sample has around 94,000 clones, with just under 85% found just once. Time point indicated: blood 4 weeks post-SBRT, at nephrectomy. The treatment: 15 Gy SBRT to primary tumor, nephrectomy 4 weeks later. This sample comprised blood, obtained from a patient whose treatment included radiotherapy and nephrectomy. These receptors all stem from a man between 45 and 60 years old with renal cell carcinoma.

This clone was recorded only once. The rearrangement links TRBV18 to TRBJ2-2, with 7 positions matching TRBD2. V lost 1 base and J lost 3; bases outside the gene matches: 5. This CDR3 contains 16 residues. The V gene's germline CDR1 is KGHSH and CDR2 LQKENI. The CDR3 protein is CASSPLGGRDTGELFF. As DNA, the CDR3 is TGTGCCAGCTCACCACTCGGGGGGAGAGACACCGGGGAGCTGTTTTTT. The variable domain in full, with the rest retrieved from reference TRBV18 and TRBJ2-2, is NAGVMQNPRHLVRRRGQEARLRCSPMKGHSHVYWYRQLPEEGLKFMVYLQKENIIDESGMPKERFSAEFPKEGPSILRIQQVVRGDSAAYFCASSPLGGRDTGELFFGEGSRLTVL.

The genes are TRBV21-1 and TRBJ2-2; whether TRBD1, the table's D call, matches the DNA was not checked. TRBV21-1 is recorded as a pseudogene. The CDR3 runs 16 residues. CDR3: CASSKGWTGGPGELFF. For the CDR3, the DNA is TGTGCCAGCAGCAAAGGATGGACAGGTGGGCCCGGGGAGCTGTTTTTT.

The chain uses TRBV7-3 and TRBJ2-3; a possible D gene is TRBD2 (5 bases). This CDR3 contains 13 residues. V was trimmed by 6 bases and J by 5 bases, leaving 12 bases between them. The germline CDR1 and CDR2 sequences are SGHTA and FQGTGA. The CDR3 DNA is TGTGCCAGCAGTTTAGCCGGAGGAGATACGCAGTATTTT. It specifies CASSLAGGDTQYF.

This chain uses TRBV6-4 with TRBJ2-1; 10 bases agree with TRBD2. Germline values: CDR1 MRHNA, CDR2 SNTAGT. The CDR3 sequence is 16 residues long. The V and J ends lost 6 bases and 1 base, in that order; junction bases with no gene match: 6. The CDR3 region has the DNA TGTGCCAGCAGCCGTCAGACTAGCGGGTCCTACAATGAGCAGTTCTTC. Amino acid sequence: CASSRQTSGSYNEQFF.

This clone was detected only a few times. V is TRBV28 and J is TRBJ2-7, with TRBD2 matching over 14 bases. The CDR3 loop spans 21 amino acids. V shed 4 bases and J 2 bases; nucleotides not matched to a gene: 19. CDR1 is MDHEN and CDR2 is SYDVKM in the germline V gene. The CDR3 spells CASSSKGFQGTSGSGPYEQYF. CDR3 coding DNA: TGTGCCAGCAGTTCCAAGGGCTTTCAAGGGACTAGCGGGAGCGGTCCCTACGAGCAGTACTTC.

This clone was counted a single time. The chain recombines TRBV6-1 with TRBJ1-5; D is unresolved. V shed 2 bases and J shed 5 bases, with 10 bases lying between them. CDR1 and CDR2 (germline): MNHNS, SASEGT. This CDR3 region has 14 residues. In DNA form, the CDR3 reads TGTGCCAGCAGTGAACGGCAGAGGTATCAGCCCCAGCATTTT. Protein: CASSERQRYQPQHF.

V is TRBV19 and J is TRBJ1-6; D gene unclear. The CDR3 consists of 16 residues. Germline V gene data show CDR1 as LNHDA and CDR2 as SQIVND (reference sequence). V was pared by 4 bases and J by 9 bases, with 19 bases between. Here the CDR3 reads CASSTPRRSLGSPLHF. CDR3 nucleotide sequence: TGTGCCAGTAGTACCCCCCGACGGAGCCTTGGTTCACCCCTCCACTTT.

The V call is TRBV6-1, the J call TRBJ1-5; 8 bases line up with TRBD1. CDR1 MNHNS and CDR2 SASEGT come from the germline V gene. Trimming took 2 bases from V and 3 from J; bases not matched to a gene: 3. The CDR3 is 15 residues long. In DNA, the CDR3 is TGTGCCAGCAGTGAAACAGGGGGGTTCAATCAGCCCCAGCATTTT. Translating it yields CASSETGGFNQPQHF.

The V call is TRBV10-3, the J call TRBJ2-1, with 7 bases lining up with TRBD2. With 10 bases clipped from V and 7 bases from J, the junction kept 7 bases outside the gene matches. The CDR3 loop spans 12 amino acids. Germline values: CDR1 ENHRY, CDR2 SYGVKD. This CDR3 is CATGGEANEQFF. DNA of the CDR3: TGTGCCACGGGGGGAGAGGCGAATGAGCAGTTCTTC.

This clone appeared once. This sequence joins TRBV19 and TRBJ1-1; D is possibly TRBD1 (5 bases). The length of the CDR3 is 14 residues. Germline values: CDR1 LNHDA, CDR2 SQIVND (reference sequence). Trimming removed 10 bases from V and 1 base from J, with 16 bases in between. DNA of the CDR3: TGTGCCACGGGGGGGGGTCTTACGAACACTGAAGCTTTCTTT. This codes for CATGGGLTNTEAFF.

V gene TRBV5-4 combines with J gene TRBJ2-7, with 11 bases that match TRBD2. Germline V gene sequence: CDR1 SGHNT, CDR2 YYREEE (reference sequence). The ends lost 3 bases at V and 5 bases at J; junction bases unmatched: 10. CDR3 length: 16 amino acids. CDR3 sequence: CASSSAIAGGLNEQYF. DNA for the CDR3: TGTGCCAGCAGCTCCGCCATAGCGGGGGGGCTTAACGAGCAGTACTTC.

The chain recombines TRBV7-9 with TRBJ2-3; D gene unclear. The V end was cut by 2 bases, the J end by 5 bases, with 2 bases between. CDR3 length: 11 residues. CDR1 and CDR2 (germline): SEHNR, FQNEAQ (reference sequence). This CDR3 reads CASSLKDTQYF. The CDR3 DNA reads as TGTGCCAGCAGCTTAAAAGATACGCAGTATTTT.

V is TRBV19 and J is TRBJ2-7; D is unclear. Germline values: CDR1 LNHDA, CDR2 SQIVND (reference sequence). Trimming took 3 bases from V and 1 from J, leaving 7 bases between them. CDR3 size: 13 residues. The CDR3 region is CASSIAASYEQYF. CDR3 bases: TGTGCCAGTAGTATTGCGGCGTCCTACGAGCAGTACTTC.

The rearrangement uses TRBV6-6 and TRBJ1-5; perhaps TRBD1 as D (6 bases). Germline loops: CDR1 MNHNY, CDR2 SVGAGI (reference sequence). The CDR3 consists of 15 residues. Trimming removed 6 bases at V and 5 bases at J, with 17 bases between. The CDR3 loop reads CASSKDSQGHQPQHF. CDR3 coding DNA: TGTGCCAGCAGCAAGGACAGCCAGGGACATCAGCCCCAGCATTTT.

The J gene is TRBJ2-7, the V gene TRBV4-1, with a possible D match to TRBD2 (6 bases). V was pared by 3 bases and J by 3 bases, with 15 bases between. Looked up from germline, CDR1 is MGHRA and CDR2 is YSYEKL. This CDR3 region has 15 residues. CDR3 in DNA: TGCGCCAGCAGCCACCAGACTAGAACAGACTACGAGCAGTACTTC. Encoded protein: CASSHQTRTDYEQYF.

The sample holds a few counts of this clone. The chain couples TRBV7-2 to TRBJ1-2, with 11 bases lining up with TRBD1. The CDR3 covers 15 residues. Trimming took 5 bases from V and 3 from J; bases not matched to a gene: 5. Germline CDR1 and CDR2: SGHTA and FQGNSA. The CDR3: CASSLGQGDYYGYTF. The CDR3 DNA sequence: TGTGCCAGCAGCCTGGGACAGGGGGACTACTATGGCTACACCTTC.

The chain combines TRBV5-1 with TRBJ2-1, with D unresolved. With 3 bases removed from V and 8 bases from J, the gap between germline ends came to 12 bases. The length of the CDR3 is 13 residues. Germline V CDR1 and CDR2: SGHRS, YFSETQ. The CDR3 reads CASSSSTGYEQFF. CDR3 in DNA: TGCGCCAGCAGCTCCTCTACTGGCTATGAGCAGTTCTTC.

The genes are TRBV5-1 and TRBJ1-1; 9 bases are shared with TRBD1. The germline V gene has CDR1 SGHRS and CDR2 YFSETQ. The CDR3 runs 16 residues. J was trimmed by 0 bases and V by 5 bases; bases with no gene match: 8. The CDR3 protein is CASRPDRGAMNTEAFF. CDR3 coding DNA: TGCGCCAGCAGACCCGACAGGGGGGCCATGAACACTGAAGCTTTCTTT.

The chain recombines TRBV5-4 with TRBJ2-3; 10 nucleotides match TRBD2. Germline V lookup: CDR1 SGHNT, CDR2 YYREEE (reference sequence). The CDR3 length is 17 residues. The J segment lost 2 bases and the V segment lost 1 base, leaving 7 bases of the junction unmatched. In DNA, the CDR3 is TGTGCCAGCAGCTTGATTATAGCGGGGGGACTCACAGATACGCAGTATTTT. It yields the protein CASSLIIAGGLTDTQYF.

V is TRBV7-2 and J is TRBJ2-5; 11 nucleotides agree with TRBD2. The CDR3 is 18 residues long. CDR1 SGHTA and CDR2 FQGNSA come from the germline V gene. Trimming cost V 0 bases and J 5 bases; bases outside gene matches: 11. CDR3 coding DNA: TGTGCCAGCAGCTTAGCAGTCTTGACTAGCGGGGAGCGGGAGACCCAGTACTTC. Its protein is CASSLAVLTSGERETQYF.

V usage is TRBV28 and J usage is TRBJ1-1, with D possibly matching TRBD1 (5 bases). This CDR3 contains 12 residues. The V gene lost 5 bases and the J gene lost 6 bases, with 10 bases spanning the gap. Germline loops: CDR1 MDHEN, CDR2 SYDVKM. The CDR3 nucleotides are TGTGCCAGCAGTCCCCGGGGGTCTGAAGCTTTCTTT. It codes for CASSPRGSEAFF.

This rearrangement joins TRBV7-8 to TRBJ1-5; 9 bases match TRBD1. Per the germline V gene, CDR1 is SGHVS and CDR2 is FQNEAQ. The CDR3 extends over 15 amino acids. Trimming cost V 6 bases and J 1 base; bases outside gene matches: 4. CDR3 coding DNA: TGTGCCAGCAGGGGGGACAGGGCCAGCAATCAGCCCCAGCATTTT. This gives the protein CASRGDRASNQPQHF.

The V call is TRBV4-2, the J call TRBJ1-2; D uncertain. Trimming removed 1 base at V and 1 base at J, with 1 base between. This CDR3 is 12 amino acids long. Looked up from germline, CDR1 is LGHNA and CDR2 is YNFKEQ. CDR3 DNA: TGTGCCAGCAGCCAAGGTAACTATGGCTACACCTTC. It specifies CASSQGNYGYTF.

The chain couples TRBV10-3 to TRBJ2-7; either TRBD1 or TRBD2 may fit D (5 bases each). V was pared by 3 bases and J by 3 bases, with 15 bases between. The CDR3 has 15 amino acids. CDR1 and CDR2 (germline): ENHRY, SYGVKD. The chain's CDR3 is CAISDSGRGFYEQYF. The CDR3 coding sequence is TGTGCCATCAGTGATTCGGGACGGGGTTTCTACGAGCAGTACTTC.

This chain uses TRBV10-3 with TRBJ2-7; tentatively, D is TRBD1 or TRBD2 (5 bases each). V lost 11 bases and J lost 7, with 21 bases in between. The CDR3 covers 13 residues. Germline lookup yields CDR1 ENHRY and CDR2 SYGVKD. CDR3 in amino acids: CAVGTEDLVEQYF. In nucleotides, the CDR3 is TGTGCCGTCGGGACGGAGGACCTGGTGGAGCAGTACTTC.

The rearrangement uses TRBV4-2 and TRBJ2-2; a weak D match, TRBD2 (7 bases). This CDR3 comprises 18 residues. Germline CDR1 is LGHNA and CDR2 is YNFKEQ. Trimming cost V 1 base and J 3 bases, with 18 bases left between them. Written as DNA, the CDR3 is TGTGCCAGCAGCCAAGTTTTCAGGGGCGGGAGAGACACCGGGGAGCTGTTTTTT. This translates into CASSQVFRGGRDTGELFF.

V and J are TRBV5-6 and TRBJ2-6, with 7 bases fitting TRBD1. After removal of 5 bases from V and 0 bases from J, the junction contained 11 bases not matched to a gene. CDR1 is SGHDT, CDR2 YYEEEE, per germline. The CDR3 contains 18 residues. The CDR3 region is CASRSLGQLSSGANVLTF. The CDR3 nucleotides are TGTGCCAGCAGGTCATTGGGACAGCTAAGCTCTGGGGCCAACGTCCTGACTTTC.

This clone has a handful of counts. The rearrangement joins TRBV4-3 to TRBJ2-5; 11 bases line up with TRBD2. CDR1 and CDR2 (germline): LGHNA, YSLEER. This CDR3 is 16 amino acids long. The V and J ends lost 4 bases and 4 bases, in that order; junction bases with no gene match: 8. CDR3 sequence (DNA): TGCGCCAGCAGCCTGGGGACTAGCGGTGGGGCAGAGACCCAGTACTTC. Protein: CASSLGTSGGAETQYF.

The chain employs TRBV2 and TRBJ1-1, with D possibly matching TRBD1 (5 bases). CDR1 is SNHLY, CDR2 FYNNEI, per germline. The CDR3 covers 17 residues. V was clipped by 2 bases and J by 1 base, with 17 bases between them. The CDR3 region has the DNA TGTGCCAGCAGTGAACGGGGCAGGGCAGGGTGGAACACTGAAGCTTTCTTT. As protein: CASSERGRAGWNTEAFF.

The V and J genes are TRBV10-3 and TRBJ1-1; 7 bases match TRBD1. V was clipped by 6 bases and J by 6 bases; unmatched bases: 4. There are 12 residues in the CDR3. Germline V CDR1 and CDR2: ENHRY, SYGVKD. The CDR3, as DNA: TGTGCCATCAGGAGAACAGGGGCTGAAGCTTTCTTT. Its translation: CAIRRTGAEAFF.